Listed below are T cell receptor beta chains from one sample, sequenced in a study of blood T cells in healthy people across ages. TCRdb redid the calling of the 5' RACE reads with MiXCR, one entry per CDR3 protein. The repertoire holds fewer than 800,000 distinct CDR3 sequences, with approximately 31% as singletons. The sample comprised blood. The origin of the receptors is a woman aged 80 or older in good health. Both conserved end residues are part of each CDR3. A D gene is named only where the DNA matches it firmly. Size tells how often a clone was seen (once, few, many) or the class of an expanded clone, and some rows leave it out.

d_call | j_call | v_call | clone_size | cdr3_aa | cdr3_nt
. | TRBJ2-3 | TRBV5-1 | many | CASSPRSPDTQYF | TGCGCCAGCAGCCCCAGGAGCCCAGATACGCAGTATTTT
TRBD1 | TRBJ1-6 | TRBV7-9 | many | CATSQGQGALSPLHF | TGTGCCACCAGCCAGGGACAGGGGGCCCTCTCACCCCTCCACTTT
TRBD2 | TRBJ2-6 | TRBV30 | many | CAWTSGGRRGANVLTF | TGTGCCTGGACTAGCGGGGGCCGGAGAGGGGCCAACGTCCTGACTTTC
. | TRBJ2-7 | TRBV27 | many | CASSLRQAVFYEQYF | TGTGCCAGCAGTTTAAGACAGGCGGTCTTCTACGAGCAGTACTTC
TRBD2 | TRBJ2-3 | TRBV7-2 | many | CASSLAGGSDTQYF | TGTGCCAGCAGCCTAGCGGGGGGATCAGATACGCAGTATTTT
. | TRBJ1-5 | TRBV6-2/TRBV6-3 | many | CASRARRLGQPQHF | TGTGCCAGCAGGGCTCGGAGACTCGGGCAGCCCCAGCATTTT
. | TRBJ2-7 | TRBV30 | many | CAWSAGQTSGEQYF | TGTGCCTGGAGTGCCGGACAGACGTCTGGGGAGCAGTACTTC
TRBD1 | TRBJ2-7 | TRBV5-6 | many | CASSATGEFREQYF | TGTGCCAGCAGCGCTACAGGGGAATTTCGCGAGCAGTACTTC
. | TRBJ2-5 | TRBV5-1 | . | CASSFISGRETQYF | TGCGCCAGCAGCTTTATTTCGGGGCGGGAGACCCAGTACTTC
. | TRBJ2-3 | TRBV4-1 | many | CASSQRGTTDTQYF | TGCGCCAGCAGCCAAAGAGGGACAACAGATACGCAGTATTTT
TRBD1 | TRBJ1-1 | TRBV9 | many | CASSGRQGDTEAFF | TGTGCCAGCAGCGGGAGACAGGGGGACACTGAAGCTTTCTTT
. | TRBJ2-6 | TRBV5-4 | many | CASSTTEGANVLTF | TGTGCCAGCTCCACAACAGAGGGGGCCAACGTCCTGACTTTC
. | TRBJ2-7 | TRBV20-1 | . | CSARASGSSYEQYF | TGCAGTGCTAGAGCATCAGGGAGCTCCTACGAGCAGTACTTC
TRBD2 | TRBJ2-1 | TRBV20-1 | . | CSATGTSGPREQFF | TGCAGTGCTACCGGGACTAGTGGTCCCAGAGAGCAGTTCTTC
. | TRBJ2-5 | TRBV20-1 | . | CSAGTSETQYF | TGCAGTGCTGGGACTTCAGAGACCCAGTACTTC
TRBD2 | TRBJ2-1 | TRBV5-1 | . | CASSFSGLAGDEQFF | TGCGCCAGCAGCTTCTCGGGACTAGCGGGGGATGAGCAGTTCTTC
. | TRBJ2-3 | TRBV7-9 | . | CASSHTITDTQYF | TGTGCCAGCAGCCATACTATCACAGATACGCAGTATTTT
. | TRBJ2-1 | TRBV29-1 | many | CSAPEVGWNEQFF | TGCAGCGCCCCTGAGGTCGGTTGGAATGAGCAGTTCTTC
TRBD2 | TRBJ2-7 | TRBV20-1 | many | CSANWTSGGAKYEQYF | TGCAGTGCTAATTGGACTAGCGGGGGGGCAAAATACGAGCAGTACTTC
. | TRBJ2-7 | TRBV9 | once | CASSPDEWKPYEQYF | TGTGCCAGCAGCCCCGACGAGTGGAAGCCCTACGAGCAGTACTTC
. | TRBJ2-7 | TRBV24-1 | . | CATSDPRTAYEQYF | TGTGCCACCAGTGATCCTAGGACAGCCTACGAGCAGTACTTC
. | TRBJ1-2 | TRBV18 | many | CASSSTSLGNYGYTF | TGTGCCAGCTCTTCAACGTCGCTGGGGAACTATGGCTACACCTTC
. | TRBJ2-1 | TRBV27 | . | CASSLSLRFGEQFF | TGTGCCAGCAGTTTATCCCTCCGGTTTGGGGAGCAGTTCTTC
. | TRBJ1-5 | TRBV24-1 | . | CATTQGSNQPQHF | TGTGCCACCACTCAGGGTAGCAATCAGCCCCAGCATTTT
TRBD1 | TRBJ1-5 | TRBV30 | . | CAWSDRGHQPQHF | TGTGCCTGGAGTGACAGGGGGCATCAGCCCCAGCATTTT
TRBD1 | TRBJ2-4 | TRBV6-5 | . | CASSCSTGKNIQYF | TGTGCCAGCAGTTGCTCGACAGGGAAAAACATTCAGTACTTC
. | TRBJ2-7 | TRBV3-1 | many | CASSQGRNYEQYF | TGTGCCAGCAGCCAAGGCAGGAACTACGAGCAGTACTTC
. | TRBJ2-2 | TRBV14 | many | CASSLRGYTNTGELFF | TGTGCCAGCAGCCTACGGGGCTATACGAACACCGGGGAGCTGTTTTTT
. | TRBJ1-1 | TRBV28 | . | CASSLLKGKDTEAFF | TGTGCCAGCAGTTTATTGAAGGGGAAGGACACTGAAGCTTTCTTT
. | TRBJ2-7 | TRBV12-3/TRBV12-4 | many | CASSVALSGYEQYF | TGTGCCAGCAGTGTAGCCCTAAGCGGCTACGAGCAGTACTTC
. | TRBJ2-7 | TRBV7-9 | . | CASAKFYEQYF | TGTGCCAGCGCCAAATTCTACGAGCAGTACTTC
. | TRBJ1-1 | TRBV5-1 | . | CASSPRGDWNTEAFF | TGCGCCAGCAGCCCGCGAGGGGATTGGAACACTGAAGCTTTCTTT
. | TRBJ2-7 | TRBV6-5 | many | CASSSTGSSYEQYF | TGTGCCAGCAGTAGTACCGGGAGCTCCTACGAGCAGTACTTC
. | TRBJ1-4 | TRBV5-1 | many | CASSFQGMDEKLFF | TGCGCCAGCAGCTTTCAGGGGATGGATGAAAAACTGTTTTTT
. | TRBJ2-1 | TRBV6-5 | . | CASKPSKGSPVTQFF | TGTGCCAGCAAACCTTCGAAGGGCAGCCCTGTGACCCAGTTCTTC
TRBD1 | TRBJ2-3 | TRBV6-5 | many | CASSHWTGPSTDTQYF | TGTGCCAGCAGTCACTGGACAGGGCCTAGCACAGATACGCAGTATTTT
TRBD2 | TRBJ2-2 | TRBV5-1 | . | CASSFGLASGELFF | TGCGCCAGCAGCTTTGGACTAGCCTCCGGGGAGCTGTTTTTT
TRBD1 | TRBJ1-1 | TRBV6-2/TRBV6-3 | . | CASSDDRGTEAFF | TGTGCCAGCAGTGATGACAGGGGCACTGAAGCTTTCTTT
TRBD1 | TRBJ1-1 | TRBV18 | . | CASSPKGQLNTEAFF | TGTGCCAGCTCACCGAAGGGACAGCTGAACACTGAAGCTTTCTTT
. | TRBJ2-7 | TRBV7-2 | many | CASSLVTTYEQYF | TGTGCCAGCAGCTTAGTTACCACCTACGAGCAGTACTTC
. | TRBJ2-1 | TRBV24-1 | . | CATSDYDILGDNEQFF | TGTGCCACCAGTGATTACGACATCCTAGGGGACAATGAGCAGTTCTTC
. | TRBJ2-7 | TRBV6-2/TRBV6-3 | . | CASSFSDGAYEQYF | TGTGCCAGCAGCTTCTCGGACGGTGCCTACGAGCAGTACTTC
TRBD1 | TRBJ2-2 | TRBV4-2 | many | CASRYNSGTGTTGELFF | TGTGCCAGCAGATATAATTCCGGGACAGGGACCACCGGGGAGCTGTTTTTT
. | TRBJ2-1 | TRBV5-6 | many | CASSSKTGQAYNEQFF | TGTGCCAGCAGCTCGAAGACAGGTCAGGCCTACAATGAGCAGTTCTTC
. | TRBJ1-2 | TRBV3-1 | many | CASSQYSGLGYTF | TGTGCCAGCAGCCAATATTCAGGGCTTGGCTACACCTTC
. | TRBJ2-7 | TRBV7-6 | few | CASSLKPENSYEQYF | TGTGCCAGCAGCTTAAAACCAGAAAACTCCTACGAGCAGTACTTC
. | TRBJ2-2 | TRBV3-1 | . | CASSPGPGELFF | TGTGCCAGCAGCCCTGGGCCCGGGGAGCTGTTTTTT
. | TRBJ2-1 | TRBV2 | few | CASSETTGSYNEQFF | TGTGCCAGCAGTGAGACGACAGGCTCCTACAATGAGCAGTTCTTC
. | TRBJ1-6 | TRBV11-2 | . | CASSLDSSGRNSPLHF | TGTGCCAGCAGCTTAGATTCGTCAGGGAGGAATTCACCCCTCCACTTT
. | TRBJ2-7 | TRBV20-1 | . | CSARVIDSYEQYF | TGCAGTGCTAGGGTCATCGACTCCTACGAGCAGTACTTC
. | TRBJ1-5 | TRBV20-1 | many | CSARDPGQAGQPQHF | TGCAGTGCTAGAGATCCAGGGCAGGCAGGTCAGCCCCAGCATTTT
. | TRBJ2-3 | TRBV6-4 | . | CASSGGPGDTQYF | TGTGCCAGCAGTGGGGGCCCGGGGGATACGCAGTATTTT
TRBD1 | TRBJ2-5 | TRBV20-1 | few | CSASPEHRGRQETQYF | TGCAGTGCTAGCCCTGAACACAGGGGCCGGCAAGAGACCCAGTACTTC
TRBD1 | TRBJ1-1 | TRBV7-9 | many | CASTRQGDTEAFF | TGTGCCAGCACCCGTCAGGGGGACACTGAAGCTTTCTTT